This is a list of T cell receptor beta chains from one sample in a study of T-cell memory formation after mild COVID-19. MiXCR was run by TCRdb on the 5' RACE reads, yielding one entry per CDR3 protein. The table has nearly 200,000 distinct CDR3 sequences, 15% to 20% seen once. Sequencing input: PBMCs or a T cell subset sorted from them (not recorded which). These receptors were collected from an adult woman who had mild COVID-19 (a few samples of this study predate the infection). Cell type and time point are not known. CDR3s include the opening cysteine and the closing phenylalanine or tryptophan. D genes are given only for firm matches. Only some rows state a clone size, as once, few, many or a class for expanded clones.

size | J | V | D | DNA | CDR3
once | TRBJ2-4 | TRBV5-1 | TRBD1 | TGCGCCAGCAGCACCGGACAGGGGGCCAAAAACATTCAGTACTTC | CASSTGQGAKNIQYF
. | TRBJ1-1 | TRBV7-2 | TRBD1 | TGTGCCAGCAGCGTCTTACAGGGGGGGAGCACTGAAGCTTTCTTT | CASSVLQGGSTEAFF
few | TRBJ2-4 | TRBV7-9 | TRBD1 | TGTGCCAGCAGCCCAGGGACAGGGGGCGCTCCCAAAAACATTCAGTACTTC | CASSPGTGGAPKNIQYF
. | TRBJ1-2 | TRBV10-3 | . | TGTGCCATCAGGGGAGGAGTTTCTGGCTACACCTTC | CAIRGGVSGYTF
. | TRBJ1-2 | TRBV29-1 | . | TGCAGCGTTGACCGGGACGGGAGGGGCTACACCTTC | CSVDRDGRGYTF
few | TRBJ2-2 | TRBV7-3 | TRBD2 | TGTGCCAGCGGGACTATGAACACCGGGGAGCTGTTTTTT | CASGTMNTGELFF
many | TRBJ1-1 | TRBV20-1 | TRBD1 | TGCAGTGCCCGAGGGGGCGGCGGGAACACTGAAGCTTTCTTT | CSARGGGGNTEAFF
many | TRBJ2-5 | TRBV5-1 | . | TGCGCCAGCAGCTTGTCCCTAGCCCAAGAGACCCAGTACTTC | CASSLSLAQETQYF
many | TRBJ2-5 | TRBV5-5 | . | TGTGCCAGCAGCTTGACGCCAGGGACCCAAGAGACCCAGTACTTC | CASSLTPGTQETQYF
few | TRBJ1-6 | TRBV20-1 | . | TGCAGTGCTAGAGATGGATATTTGGGCAGGGCAAATTCACCCCTCCACTTT | CSARDGYLGRANSPLHF
. | TRBJ1-1 | TRBV14 | . | TGTGCCAGCAGCCAACTTTCGAGGAACACTGAAGCTTTCTTT | CASSQLSRNTEAFF
few | TRBJ1-2 | TRBV18 | . | TGTGCCAGCTCAGGCTCGGGCGAACCGTACTATGGCTACACCTTC | CASSGSGEPYYGYTF
. | TRBJ2-4 | TRBV15 | TRBD1 | TGTGCCACCAGCAGGGCGCCGGGACAGGGTAACATTCAGTACTTC | CATSRAPGQGNIQYF
. | TRBJ2-7 | TRBV7-6 | . | TGTGCCAGCAGGCAACCGGGGGCGCTCGGGCAGTACTTC | CASRQPGALGQYF
few | TRBJ1-1 | TRBV20-1 | TRBD1 | TGCAGTGCTAGAGACGACTACAGGGGGAAGGACCCTGAAGCTTTCTTT | CSARDDYRGKDPEAFF
. | TRBJ2-1 | TRBV6-5 | . | TGTGCCAGCAGTTACTCCACCCCCCGGGGGGCAGGCTACAATGAGCAGTTCTTC | CASSYSTPRGAGYNEQFF
. | TRBJ1-6 | TRBV11-2 | . | TGTGCCAGCAGCGTAGTCCCCCTGGGAGGTTCACCCCTCCACTTT | CASSVVPLGGSPLHF
once | TRBJ1-6 | TRBV5-1 | . | TGCGCCAGCAGCCCGGACCCACGGACGGATTCACCCCTCCACTTT | CASSPDPRTDSPLHF
few | TRBJ1-1 | TRBV20-1 | . | TGCAGTGCTCAACTCTTTACTCAGGGTACTGAAGCTTTCTTT | CSAQLFTQGTEAFF
once | TRBJ2-7 | TRBV12-3/TRBV12-4 | . | TGTGCCAGCAGTTCCCGGGAGAGACGGGAGCAGTACTTC | CASSSRERREQYF
few | TRBJ2-7 | TRBV5-1 | . | TGCGCCAGCAGCCCTCTAGGGACTGAGGCCGAACAGTACTTC | CASSPLGTEAEQYF
. | TRBJ2-7 | TRBV2 | TRBD1 | TGTGCCAGTGGGAGGGGACAGGGGACACCAGAGCAGTACTTC | CASGRGQGTPEQYF
. | TRBJ1-1 | TRBV9 | . | TGTGCCAGCAGCCCTAAACCCATGAATACTGAAGCTTTCTTT | CASSPKPMNTEAFF
. | TRBJ2-5 | TRBV9 | . | TGTGCCAGTCCCAAATGGCGGCTCCAAGAGACCCAGTACTTC | CASPKWRLQETQYF
few | TRBJ2-3 | TRBV20-1 | TRBD2 | TGCAGTGCCCACCCGGGACTAGCGGAGCTCACAGATACGCAGTATTTT | CSAHPGLAELTDTQYF
few | TRBJ2-1 | TRBV5-1 | . | TGCGCCAGCAGCTTGGCCTCTGGGACCTCGTTCTTC | CASSLASGTSFF
. | TRBJ1-3 | TRBV12-3/TRBV12-4 | . | TGTGCCAGCAGTTTTTCAGGGATCGGAAACACCATATATTTT | CASSFSGIGNTIYF
. | TRBJ2-7 | TRBV6-2/TRBV6-3 | . | TGTGCCAGCAGGCAGAACGTCCCCTACGAGCAGTACTTC | CASRQNVPYEQYF
few | TRBJ1-2 | TRBV24-1 | TRBD1 | TGTGCCACCAGGAGGGACAGGGTCGACGGCTACACCTTC | CATRRDRVDGYTF
. | TRBJ1-5 | TRBV12-3/TRBV12-4 | TRBD1 | TGTGCCAGCAGTTTAAGCTTGACAGGGGGCAACAATCAGCCCCAGCATTTT | CASSLSLTGGNNQPQHF
. | TRBJ2-2 | TRBV2 | . | TGTGCCAGCAAACCAGGGAGTTCATCCGGGGAGCTGTTTTTT | CASKPGSSSGELFF
. | TRBJ2-1 | TRBV5-1 | TRBD1 | TGCGCCAGCAGCCCTATGGCGGGACAGGAGTACAATGAGCAGTTCTTC | CASSPMAGQEYNEQFF
. | TRBJ2-7 | TRBV20-1 | TRBD2 | TGCAGTGCTAGAGACCCGGGACTAGCGGGCTCCTACGAGCAGTACTTC | CSARDPGLAGSYEQYF
few | TRBJ2-7 | TRBV12-3/TRBV12-4 | TRBD1 | TGTGCCAGCAGTTTGGCGACAGGGGCCCACGAGCAGTACTTC | CASSLATGAHEQYF
. | TRBJ2-1 | TRBV10-3 | TRBD1 | TGTGCCATCAGCCGGGACAGTATGGTAAATGAGCAGTTCTTC | CAISRDSMVNEQFF
few | TRBJ1-5 | TRBV5-1 | . | TGCGCCAGCAGCTTGGAGGGGCGGAAAGATCAGCCCCAGCATTTT | CASSLEGRKDQPQHF
few | TRBJ1-2 | TRBV11-2 | . | TGTGCCAGCAGCATAGGGGGGTACTATGGCTACACCTTC | CASSIGGYYGYTF
. | TRBJ2-5 | TRBV7-8 | . | TGTGCCACCAGTCCCGGGAACATAGAGACCCAGTACTTC | CATSPGNIETQYF
few | TRBJ2-7 | TRBV27 | TRBD2 | TGTGCCAGCACCTCCCCCGGGGGAGGGTGGGACGAGCAGTACTTC | CASTSPGGGWDEQYF
. | TRBJ1-4 | TRBV4-1 | . | . | CASSQERGTEGVKKNCFF